The present T cell receptor (beta chain) was sequenced within a study of shared clonotypes between healthy human individuals. The CDR3 covers 14 residues. The germline V and J ends were trimmed by 5 bases and 6 bases, with 16 bases remaining between them. CDR1 is MDHEN, CDR2 SYDVKM, per germline. Generated by immunoSEQ multiplex PCR, the TCRdb table keeps only in-frame clones and is missing some. The sample yields about 1.1 million clones, 75% to 85% seen once. Study outcomes and limitations: There were few donors, and this limited the genetic and exposure-history diversity represented. It was the non-shared clonotypes that had lower generation probabilities than clonotypes shared by all four donors.

Concerning this clone itself: Antigen unknown.

This TCR derives from a man in his late teens or twenties in good health. Some clones in this sample may be carry-over from other donors' samples. Sequences were obtained from memory CD4+ T cells from PBMCs. The subset denotes: CD45RA-negative fraction. The J gene is TRBJ1-2, the V gene TRBV28; a weak D match, TRBD1 (5 bases). CDR3 sequence: CASSPPTGTHGYTF. In DNA form, the CDR3 reads TGTGCCAGCAGTCCTCCCACAGGTACCCATGGCTACACCTTC.